A single sample gave rise to the 17 T cell receptor beta chains below, sequenced in a study of T-cell reconstitution after alpha-beta-depleted transplantation in children. A TCRbeta library incorporating unique molecular identifiers was prepared. Each CDR3 protein gets one entry after TCRdb re-called the PCR reads with MiXCR. Of 450,000 to 500,000 distinct CDR3 sequences in the sample, approximately 12% were seen once. Sequencing was performed on PBMCs from the stem cell graft donor, taken from the stem cell graft. Receptor source: a human donor who donated a stem cell graft to a child with combined immunodeficiency.

This CDR3 is CAWKLDNEQFF. The CDR3 DNA reads TGTGCCTGGAAGCTCGACAATGAGCAGTTCTTC. The chain carries TRBV30 and TRBJ2-1; D unresolved. There are 11 residues in the CDR3. Trimming took off 4 bases at V and 5 bases at J, with 6 bases between the two ends. Germline CDR1 GTSNPN, CDR2 SVGIG (reference sequence).

This clonotype was recorded a few times. The V call is TRBV6-5, the J call TRBJ1-1; D is unresolved. There are 12 residues in the CDR3. V was pared by 6 bases and J by 7 bases, with 12 bases between. The germline CDR1 and CDR2 sequences are MNHEY and SVGAGI. CDR3 in amino acids: CASSPSGSEAFF. Here the CDR3 DNA reads TGTGCCAGCAGCCCCAGTGGGAGTGAAGCTTTCTTT.

This sequence joins TRBV5-4 and TRBJ2-4; 15 nucleotides match TRBD2. Trimming at V came to 2 bases and at J to 6 bases, leaving 9 bases not matched to a gene. Germline values: CDR1 SGHNT, CDR2 YYREEE (reference sequence). This CDR3 comprises 18 residues. CDR3 sequence (DNA): TGTGCCAGCAGCTTCTGGACTAGCGGGGGGGCCGGCAGAAACATTCAGTACTTC. This codes for CASSFWTSGGAGRNIQYF.

This clonotype was detected only a few times. This chain uses TRBV3-1 with TRBJ1-6, with 8 bases identical to TRBD1. After removal of 5 bases from V and 7 bases from J, the junction contained 7 bases not matched to a gene. Germline CDR1 and CDR2: LGHDT and YNNKEL (reference sequence). CDR3 length: 15 amino acids. Here the CDR3 reads CASSERTGSNSPLHF. The CDR3 region has the DNA TGTGCCAGCAGCGAACGGACAGGGAGCAATTCACCCCTCCACTTT. The variable domain in full, completed from reference TRBV3-1 and TRBJ1-6, reads DTAVSQTPKYLVTQMGNDKSIKCEQNLGHDTMYWYKQDSKKFLKIMFSYNNKELIINETVPNRFSPKSPDKAHLNLHINSLELGDSAVYFCASSERTGSNSPLHFGNGTRLTVT.

This clonotype was picked up a small number of times. This chain connects TRBV2 to TRBJ2-3; D gene unclear. Germline lookup yields CDR1 SNHLY and CDR2 FYNNEI. Trimming pared 8 bases from V and 3 bases from J, leaving 12 bases between. The CDR3 extends over 13 amino acids. CDR3 nucleotide sequence: TGTGCCAGCCCGTATGAGGAAACAGATACGCAGTATTTT. Its protein is CASPYEETDTQYF.

The table lists this clonotype with a few counts. The chain uses TRBV20-1 and TRBJ2-1, with D tentatively TRBD1 (5 bases). This CDR3 spans 13 amino acids. Trimming took 3 bases from V and 3 from J, leaving 9 bases between them. CDR1 and CDR2 from the germline V gene are DFQATT and SNEGSKA (reference sequence). The CDR3 is CSARTDNYNEQFF. The CDR3 DNA reads TGCAGTGCTAGGACGGACAACTACAATGAGCAGTTCTTC.

V gene TRBV29-1 combines with J gene TRBJ2-7; 9 bases map to TRBD1. V shed 4 bases, J shed 3 bases, and the junction held 4 bases outside the gene matches. CDR1 and CDR2 from the germline V gene are SQVTM and ANQGSEA. CDR3 length: 13 amino acids. This CDR3 is CSVVGTGSYEQYF. The CDR3, as DNA: TGCAGCGTTGTAGGGACAGGGAGCTACGAGCAGTACTTC.

The CDR3 DNA sequence: TGTGCTACGTCTTCCGGAGTGGGCAATCAGCCCCAGCATTTT. Protein sequence: CATSSGVGNQPQHF. The rearrangement links TRBV7-2 to TRBJ1-5, with D unclear. Per the germline V gene, CDR1 is SGHTA and CDR2 is FQGNSA. This CDR3 comprises 14 residues.

In its sample, this clonotype was seen many times. This chain joins TRBV9 and TRBJ2-1, with TRBD1 as a possible D gene (5 bases). V lost 0 bases and J 5 bases, leaving 9 bases between the germline ends. Germline loops: CDR1 SGDLS, CDR2 YYNGEE. The CDR3 loop spans 14 amino acids. The CDR3 loop reads CASSVAPGNNEQFF. In DNA, the CDR3 is TGTGCCAGCAGCGTAGCGCCAGGGAACAATGAGCAGTTCTTC.

This clonotype was seen at least ten times. CDR3 bases: TGTGCCAGCAGTGACTCCAAGACTAGCGGGAGCCCCGGGGAGCTGTTTTTT. The encoded protein is CASSDSKTSGSPGELFF. J is TRBJ2-2 and V is TRBV6-4; 12 bases map to TRBD2. With 0 bases clipped from V and 6 bases from J, the junction kept 5 bases outside the gene matches. There are 17 residues in the CDR3. Germline V gene sequence: CDR1 MRHNA, CDR2 SNTAGT.

The CDR3 here is CASSLGLAGGYIQYF. The DNA of the CDR3 is TGTGCCAGCAGCTTAGGACTAGCGGGAGGATACATTCAGTACTTC. The chain employs TRBV7-9 and TRBJ2-4; 13 bases agree with TRBD2. This CDR3 is 15 amino acids long. Germline-derived CDR1 and CDR2 are SEHNR and FQNEAQ (reference sequence). The trim removed 1 base at V and 8 bases at J, leaving 2 bases unmatched.

This clonotype was counted only a few times. The chain combines TRBV2 with TRBJ2-6; no firm D call. Trimming stripped 7 bases from V and 4 bases from J, with 11 bases between. Germline assignment: CDR1 SNHLY and CDR2 FYNNEI. The length of the CDR3 is 14 residues. The DNA for the CDR3 is TGTGCCAGCAAAGTGGCAACCGGGGCCAACGTCCTGACTTTC. This translates into CASKVATGANVLTF.

This clonotype appeared many times. The V and J genes are TRBV7-8 and TRBJ1-5; D remains ambiguous. The CDR3 is made up of 14 amino acids. CDR1 is SGHVS and CDR2 is FQNEAQ in the germline V gene. V lost 2 bases and J lost 3, with 8 bases in between. DNA of the CDR3: TGTGCCAGCAGCTTACAGCTCTACAATCAGCCCCAGCATTTT. Translating gives CASSLQLYNQPQHF.

V usage is TRBV12-3 or TRBV12-4 and J usage is TRBJ1-5; perhaps TRBD1 as D (5 bases). The CDR3 is 13 residues long. V lost 3 bases and J 8 bases, leaving 11 bases between the germline ends. CDR3 sequence (DNA): TGTGCCAGCAGTTTTGGAGGGGAAGAGCCCCAGCATTTT. Translating gives CASSFGGEEPQHF.

The rearrangement joins TRBV30 to TRBJ1-1, with D perhaps matching TRBD1 (5 bases). Trimming stripped 0 bases from V and 0 bases from J, with 5 bases between. There are 13 residues in the CDR3. From germline, CDR1 is GTSNPN and CDR2 SVGIG (reference sequence). The CDR3 reads CAWSVGVNTEAFF. CDR3 bases: TGTGCCTGGAGTGTAGGGGTGAACACTGAAGCTTTCTTT.

This clonotype showed up many times. The chain joins TRBV10-3 to TRBJ2-3; D perhaps matches TRBD2 (6 bases). Trimming pared 2 bases from V and 1 base from J, leaving 13 bases between. Germline V gene sequence: CDR1 ENHRY, CDR2 SYGVKD. The CDR3 loop spans 16 amino acids. The CDR3 DNA reads TGTGCCATCAGTGAGCCCGGGAGAGGAGGCACAGATACGCAGTATTTT. Protein: CAISEPGRGGTDTQYF.

This clonotype was seen ten or more times. The rearrangement uses TRBV6-5 and TRBJ2-7; perhaps TRBD1 as D (5 bases). The CDR3 spans 10 residues. The V end was cut by 8 bases, the J end by 3 bases, with 5 bases between. Germline V lookup: CDR1 MNHEY, CDR2 SVGAGI. DNA of the CDR3: TGTGCCAGCGGACACTACGAGCAGTACTTC. This translates into CASGHYEQYF.